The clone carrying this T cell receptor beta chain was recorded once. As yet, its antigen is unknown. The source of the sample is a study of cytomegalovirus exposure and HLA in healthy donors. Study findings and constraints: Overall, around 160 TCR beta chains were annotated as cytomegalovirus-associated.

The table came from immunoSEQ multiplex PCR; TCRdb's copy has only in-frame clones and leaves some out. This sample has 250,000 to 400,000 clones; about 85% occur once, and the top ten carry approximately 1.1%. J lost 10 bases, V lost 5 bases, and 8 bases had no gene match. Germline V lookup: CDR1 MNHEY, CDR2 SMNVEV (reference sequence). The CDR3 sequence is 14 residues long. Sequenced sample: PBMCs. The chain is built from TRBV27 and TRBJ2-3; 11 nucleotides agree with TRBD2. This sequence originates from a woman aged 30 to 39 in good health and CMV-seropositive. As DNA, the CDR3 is TGTGCCAGCAGTGTCCCGGGACTAGCGGCTTCGCAGTATTTT. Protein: CASSVPGLAASQYF.